The T cell receptor beta chain described here comes from a study of T cell responses to AZD1222 COVID-19 vaccine. Study observations and caveats: Along spike, vaccine-associated CD4 TCRs were found throughout, with dominance at 160-218 and 743-854. White British donors predominated, females outnumbered males, and clonal diversity was possibly underestimated.

Sequencing was performed with immunoSEQ multiplex PCR; in TCRdb, only in-frame clones are kept and a portion is missing. The sample contains tens of thousands of clones, roughly 93% of which appear only once. Trimming shortened V by 5 bases and J by 2 bases, and 13 bases separated the two germline ends. Germline CDR1 and CDR2: SGHAT and FQDESV (reference sequence). The CDR3 is 14 amino acids. Details on this clone: Its antigen remains unknown.

This chain joins TRBV11-1 and TRBJ2-7; D call uncertain. The sample here was peripheral blood, taken on day 0 of AZD1222 vaccination. This clonotype was obtained from an adult in good health. CDR3 residues: CASSHSWAAYEQYF. The CDR3 DNA reads TGTGCCAGCAGCCACAGTTGGGCCGCCTACGAGCAGTACTTC.